This TCR beta chain was retrieved from a study of cytomegalovirus exposure and HLA in healthy donors (dated by TCRdb to about 2017). At the level of the whole study: The 666 repertoires of the first cohort and the 95 to 150 validation repertoires were produced on the same platform, according to a later analysis. In addition to the first cohort of 500 to 850 subjects, a separate validation cohort of over 90 different subjects was used. The study combined high-throughput TCR immunosequencing, statistical association of individual TCRs with disease status, and machine learning to predict cytomegalovirus infection status. The study was designed to test whether signatures of past pathogen exposure could be identified by cataloging public T cell receptors.

Donors formed part of the validation cohort, which comprised approximately 130 subjects and was distinct from the first cohort of under 850 subjects. Libraries were prepared through the immunoSEQ multiplex PCR assay. Concerning the study's data processing: A statistical classification framework was developed to diagnose cytomegalovirus status using the catalog of TCR beta chain sequences. TCRdb obtained this table from immuneACCESS and retained in-frame rearrangements with V and J assigned. These tables miss some clones; where compared with another copy, unresolved V genes account for less than half of the shortfall, and the remainder is unexplained. V, J and clone size are taken as reported in that table, and D and trimming were inferred from the DNA itself. For this sample there are 150,000 to 200,000 clones; about 83% appear just once. About 1.6% of the sample belongs to the ten largest clones.

V and J are trimmed by 6 bases and 6 bases, and the gene matches miss 17 bases of the junction. Counted from cysteine to phenylalanine, this CDR3 has 17 amino acids. CDR3 DNA only is kept here, 51 bases in frame from base 1. CDR1 and CDR2 were assigned from the germline V gene as SQVTM and ANQGSEA. The paper's findings and limits, for the study overall: The classifier was reported to diagnose cytomegalovirus status with high specificity and sensitivity in both the original cohort and the validation cohort. The validation cohort had no HLA typing available for a later analysis, so co-occurrence within that cohort was assessed over all 120 or so repertoires. Most TCR sequences were observed very rarely across donors, whereas some public TCRs were present in many individuals. In a later analysis, TCRs clustered in the first cohort were found to also tend to co-occur in the roughly 120 validation repertoires, with approximately 94% of cluster scores above 0. A few of the identified cytomegalovirus-associated TCR beta chains were confirmed in vitro to be specific for cytomegalovirus antigens. It was suggested by the authors that the approach could potentially be generalized to other disease states and immunological phenotypes. The study listed approximately 150 TCR beta chains as associated with cytomegalovirus.

Remarks on this clone: Its antigen remains unidentified. There are no base qualities to consult, and no much larger clone falls within one base.

In this chain, TRBV29-1 is recombined with TRBJ2-1; TRBD2 agrees with 10 junctional bases. The sequenced material came from PBMCs. The clonotype originates from a woman younger than 30 in good health and CMV-seronegative. The base sequence is TGCAGCGTCCCGCCGCTGGGGCTTAGCGGGGGGCGCAATGAGCAGTTCTTC. The resulting protein is CSVPPLGLSGGRNEQFF.